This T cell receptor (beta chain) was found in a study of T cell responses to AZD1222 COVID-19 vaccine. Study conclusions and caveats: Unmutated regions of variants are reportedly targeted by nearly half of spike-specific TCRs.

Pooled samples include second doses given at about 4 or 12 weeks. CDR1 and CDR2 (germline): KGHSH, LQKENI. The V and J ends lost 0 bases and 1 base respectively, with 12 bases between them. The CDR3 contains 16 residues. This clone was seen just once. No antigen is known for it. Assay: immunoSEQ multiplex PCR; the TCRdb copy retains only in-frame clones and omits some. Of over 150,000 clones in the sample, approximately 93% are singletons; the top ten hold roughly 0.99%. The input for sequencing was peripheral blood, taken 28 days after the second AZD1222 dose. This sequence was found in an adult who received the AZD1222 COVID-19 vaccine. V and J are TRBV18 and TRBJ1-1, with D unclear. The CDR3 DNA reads TGTGCCAGCTCACCACCAACGCGAACACCGAACACTGAAGCTTTCTTT. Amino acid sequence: CASSPPTRTPNTEAFF.